This T cell receptor (beta chain) comes out of a study of cytomegalovirus exposure and HLA in healthy donors. Background on the study: The 90 to 150 validation repertoires used the same platform as the approximately 670 first-cohort repertoires, a later analysis reported.

Germline V gene sequence: CDR1 SGDLS, CDR2 YYNGEE. The CDR3 covers 14 residues. Trimming took 0 bases from V and 3 from J, leaving 7 bases between them. Sequenced by immunoSEQ multiplex PCR; TCRdb stores in-frame clones only, minus some. The table has around 160,000 clones, roughly 80% seen once. A word on this clone: Its antigen is unidentified.

Study-wide results and limits: Three of the chains that were CMV-associated were confirmed in vitro to be specific for CMV antigens.

This rearrangement joins TRBV9 to TRBJ2-1; D gene ambiguous. The sequence came from a young man in good health and CMV-seropositive. Sequenced: PBMCs. The CDR3 protein is CASSVASGYNEQFF. For the CDR3, the DNA is TGTGCCAGCAGCGTAGCCTCAGGCTACAATGAGCAGTTCTTC.